The clone carrying this T cell receptor (beta chain) has a count of ten or more. This sample stems from a study of Graves' ophthalmopathy and Graves' hyperthyroidism. Hyperthyroidism patients, all newly diagnosed, had under 2 months' duration and ages of 18 to 65. Additional autoimmune diseases, uncontrolled infections, pregnancy or lactation disqualified patients. Thyroid ultrasound, orbital computed tomography, TRAb, serum thyroxine and clinical symptoms formed the basis of diagnosis. Amplifying from RNA transcripts, the study obtained TCR beta CDR3 regions. HTBI primers served in a first-round RT-PCR, which a second-round multiplex PCR followed. TCRdb fed the multiplex PCR reads into MiXCR, producing one record per CDR3 protein. Among just over 600,000 distinct CDR3 sequences listed, 22% were seen once. This receptor was obtained from a woman aged 18-29 years with stable Graves' hyperthyroidism. Some clones in this sample may be carry-over from other donors' samples. The sequenced material came from peripheral blood.

CDR3 sequence: CASSLWRTEINTEAFF. In nucleotides, the CDR3 is TGTGCCAGCAGCCTGTGGAGGACAGAGATAAACACTGAAGCTTTCTTT. The chain joins TRBV11-1 to TRBJ1-1; D possibly corresponds to TRBD1 (6 bases). The CDR3 covers 16 residues. CDR1 is SGHAT, CDR2 FQDESV, per germline (reference sequence). V was trimmed by 5 bases and J by 2 bases, leaving 18 bases between them. Full variable domain (missing parts from reference TRBV11-1 and TRBJ1-1): EAEVAQSPRYKITEKSQAVAFWCDPISGHATLYWYRQILGQGPELLVQFQDESVVDDSQLPKDRFSAERLKGVDSTLKIQPAELGDSAMYLCASSLWRTEINTEAFFGQGTRLTVV.